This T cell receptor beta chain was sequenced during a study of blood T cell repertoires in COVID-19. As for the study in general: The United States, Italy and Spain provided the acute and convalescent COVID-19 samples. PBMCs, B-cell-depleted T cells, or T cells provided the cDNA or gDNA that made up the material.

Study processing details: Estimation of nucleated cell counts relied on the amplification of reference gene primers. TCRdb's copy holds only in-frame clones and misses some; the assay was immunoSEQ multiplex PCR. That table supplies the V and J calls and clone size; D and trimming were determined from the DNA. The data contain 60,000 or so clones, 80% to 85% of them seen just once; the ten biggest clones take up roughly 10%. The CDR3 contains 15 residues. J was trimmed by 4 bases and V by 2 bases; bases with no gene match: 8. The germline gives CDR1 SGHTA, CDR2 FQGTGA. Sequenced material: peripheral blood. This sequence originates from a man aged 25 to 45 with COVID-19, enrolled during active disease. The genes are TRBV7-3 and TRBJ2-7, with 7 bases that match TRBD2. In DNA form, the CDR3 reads TGTGCCAGCAGCTTATCCGGCGGGAGCGAGTACGAGCAGTACTTC. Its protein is CASSLSGGSEYEQYF. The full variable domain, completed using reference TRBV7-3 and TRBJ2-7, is GAGVSQTPSNKVTEKGKYVELRCDPISGHTALYWYRQSLGQGPEFLIYFQGTGAADDSGLPNDRFFAVRPEGSVSTLKIQRTERGDSAVYLCASSLSGGSEYEQYFGPGTRLTVT.